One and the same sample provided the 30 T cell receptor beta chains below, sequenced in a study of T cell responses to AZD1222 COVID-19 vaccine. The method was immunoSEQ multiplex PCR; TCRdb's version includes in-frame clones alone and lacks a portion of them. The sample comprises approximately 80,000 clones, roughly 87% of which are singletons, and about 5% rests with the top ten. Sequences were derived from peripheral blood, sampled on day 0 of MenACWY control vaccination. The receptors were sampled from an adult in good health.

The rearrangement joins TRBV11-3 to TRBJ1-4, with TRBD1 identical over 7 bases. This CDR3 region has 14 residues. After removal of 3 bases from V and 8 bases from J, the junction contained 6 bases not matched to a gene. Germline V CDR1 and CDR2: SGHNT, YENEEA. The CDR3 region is CASSLHRGGEKLFF. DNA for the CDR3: TGTGCCAGCAGCTTGCACAGGGGAGGCGAAAAACTGTTTTTT.

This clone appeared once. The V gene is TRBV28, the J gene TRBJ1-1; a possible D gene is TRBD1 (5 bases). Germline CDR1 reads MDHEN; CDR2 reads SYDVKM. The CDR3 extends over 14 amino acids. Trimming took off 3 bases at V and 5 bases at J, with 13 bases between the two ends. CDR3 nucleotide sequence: TGTGCCAGCAGTTTCGGGACGAGAGAGACTGAAGCTTTCTTT. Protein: CASSFGTRETEAFF.

The CDR3 DNA sequence: TGTGCCAGCAGTTCCACGGGGGGCGGGGAGACCCAGTACTTC. Translated: CASSSTGGGETQYF. The genes are TRBV6-5 and TRBJ2-5, with D possibly matching TRBD2 (7 bases). In germline, CDR1 is MNHEY, CDR2 SVGAGI. The CDR3 covers 14 residues. Trimming cost V 4 bases and J 5 bases, with 14 bases left between them.

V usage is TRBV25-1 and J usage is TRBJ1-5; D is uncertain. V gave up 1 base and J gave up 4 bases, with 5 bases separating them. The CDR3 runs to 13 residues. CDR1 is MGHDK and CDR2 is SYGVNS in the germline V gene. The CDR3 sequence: CASSESGNQPQHF. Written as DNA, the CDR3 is TGTGCCAGCAGTGAATCCGGGAATCAGCCCCAGCATTTT.

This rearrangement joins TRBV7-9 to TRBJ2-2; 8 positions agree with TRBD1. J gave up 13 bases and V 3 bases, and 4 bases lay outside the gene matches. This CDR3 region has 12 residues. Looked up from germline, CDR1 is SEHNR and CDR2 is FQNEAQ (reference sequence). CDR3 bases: TGTGCCAGCAGCTTTGACAGGGGCGTGCTGTTTTTT. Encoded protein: CASSFDRGVLFF.

In nucleotides, the CDR3 is TGTGCCAAGGGGGACAGGGGGCGGTCTGGCTACACCTTC. Translated, it gives CAKGDRGRSGYTF. This chain links TRBV2 with TRBJ1-2, with 12 bases lining up with TRBD1. The CDR3 consists of 13 residues. V shed 10 bases, J shed 7 bases, and the junction held 7 bases outside the gene matches. Germline values: CDR1 SNHLY, CDR2 FYNNEI. Together with reference TRBV2 and TRBJ1-2, the CDR3 gives the full variable domain: EPEVTQTPSHQVTQMGQEVILRCVPISNHLYFYWYRQILGQKVEFLVSFYNNEISEKSEIFDDQFSVERPDGSNFTLKIRSTKLEDSAMYFCAKGDRGRSGYTFGSGTRLTVV.

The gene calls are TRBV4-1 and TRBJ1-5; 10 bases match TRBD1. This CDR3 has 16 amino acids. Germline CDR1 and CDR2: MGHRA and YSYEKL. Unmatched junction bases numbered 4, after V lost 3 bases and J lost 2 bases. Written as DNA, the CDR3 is TGCGCCAGCAGCCACCAGACAGGGGGCGGCAATCAGCCCCAGCATTTT. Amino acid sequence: CASSHQTGGGNQPQHF.

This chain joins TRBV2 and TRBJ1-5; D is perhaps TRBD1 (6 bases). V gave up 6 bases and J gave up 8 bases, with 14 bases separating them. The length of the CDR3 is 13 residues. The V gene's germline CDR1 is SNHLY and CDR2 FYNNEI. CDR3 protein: CASSRTQGKPQHF. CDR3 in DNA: TGTGCCAGCAGCAGAACACAGGGAAAGCCCCAGCATTTT.

The CDR3 spells CASSDGTGGPYEQYF. The CDR3 nucleotides are TGTGCCAGCAGTGACGGGACTGGCGGTCCCTACGAGCAGTACTTC. The V and J genes are TRBV2 and TRBJ2-7; a possible D gene is TRBD2 (6 bases). The V and J ends lost 3 bases and 2 bases respectively, with 14 bases between them. Germline V gene sequence: CDR1 SNHLY, CDR2 FYNNEI. The length of the CDR3 is 15 residues.

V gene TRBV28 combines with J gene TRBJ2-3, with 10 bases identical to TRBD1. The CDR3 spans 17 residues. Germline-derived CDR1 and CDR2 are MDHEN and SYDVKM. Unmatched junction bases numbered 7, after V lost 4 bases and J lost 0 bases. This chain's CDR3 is CASSWTGGTLSTDTQYF. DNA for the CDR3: TGTGCCAGCAGTTGGACAGGGGGGACCCTTAGCACAGATACGCAGTATTTT.

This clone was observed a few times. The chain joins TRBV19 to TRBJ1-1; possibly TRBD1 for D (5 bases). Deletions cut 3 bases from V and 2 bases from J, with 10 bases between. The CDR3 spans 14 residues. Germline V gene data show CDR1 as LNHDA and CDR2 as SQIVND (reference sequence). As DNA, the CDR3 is TGTGCCAGTAGTATCGGCAGGGCCAACACTGAAGCTTTCTTT. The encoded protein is CASSIGRANTEAFF.

The CDR3 DNA reads TGTGCCTGGCAGACAGGGGCCAGCGATCAGCCCCAGCATTTT. Protein product: CAWQTGASDQPQHF. The V call is TRBV30, the J call TRBJ1-5, with 8 nucleotides matching TRBD1. The length of the CDR3 is 14 residues. CDR1 is GTSNPN, CDR2 SVGIG, per germline (reference sequence). V was pared by 5 bases and J by 5 bases, with 8 bases of the junction left unmatched.

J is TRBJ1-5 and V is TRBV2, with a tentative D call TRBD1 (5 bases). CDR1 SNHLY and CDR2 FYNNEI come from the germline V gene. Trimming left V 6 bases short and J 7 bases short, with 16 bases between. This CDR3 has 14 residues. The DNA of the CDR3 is TGTGCCAGCAGCGGTACAGGAATGCCGCAGCCCCAGCATTTT. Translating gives CASSGTGMPQPQHF.

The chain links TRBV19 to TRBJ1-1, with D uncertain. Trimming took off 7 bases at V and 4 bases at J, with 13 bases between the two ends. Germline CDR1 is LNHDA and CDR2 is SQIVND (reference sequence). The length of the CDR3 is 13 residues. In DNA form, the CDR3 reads TGTGCCAGTATACGGTTCCCGTCCACTGAAGCTTTCTTT. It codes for CASIRFPSTEAFF.

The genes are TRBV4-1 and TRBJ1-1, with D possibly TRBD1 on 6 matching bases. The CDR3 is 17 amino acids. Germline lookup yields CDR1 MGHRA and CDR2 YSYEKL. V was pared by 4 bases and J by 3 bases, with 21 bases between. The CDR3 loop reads CASSLHTRGAGDTEAFF. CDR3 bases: TGCGCCAGCAGCCTCCATACCCGGGGGGCGGGGGACACTGAAGCTTTCTTT.

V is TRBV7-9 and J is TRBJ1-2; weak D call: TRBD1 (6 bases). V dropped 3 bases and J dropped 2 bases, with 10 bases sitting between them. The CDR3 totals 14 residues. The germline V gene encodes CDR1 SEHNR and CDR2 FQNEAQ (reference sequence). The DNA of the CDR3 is TGTGCCAGCAGCTTCCGGACAGAAAACTATGGCTACACCTTC. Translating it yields CASSFRTENYGYTF.

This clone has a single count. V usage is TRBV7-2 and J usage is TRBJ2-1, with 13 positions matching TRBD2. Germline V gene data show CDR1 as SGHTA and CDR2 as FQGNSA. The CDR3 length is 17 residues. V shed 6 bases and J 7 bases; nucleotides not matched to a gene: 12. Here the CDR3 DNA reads TGTGCCAGCAGTCTTACTAGCGGGGGGGCCATGGTTAATGAGCAGTTCTTC. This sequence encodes CASSLTSGGAMVNEQFF.

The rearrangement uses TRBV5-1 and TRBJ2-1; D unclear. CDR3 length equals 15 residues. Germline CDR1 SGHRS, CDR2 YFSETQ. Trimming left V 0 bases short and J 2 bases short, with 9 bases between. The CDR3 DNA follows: TGCGCCAGCAGCTTGGCAGGAGAACCCTACAATGAGCAGTTCTTC. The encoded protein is CASSLAGEPYNEQFF.

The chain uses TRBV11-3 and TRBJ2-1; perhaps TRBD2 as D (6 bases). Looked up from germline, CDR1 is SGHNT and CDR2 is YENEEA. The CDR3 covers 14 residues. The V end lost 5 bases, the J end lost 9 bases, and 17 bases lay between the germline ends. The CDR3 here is CASSEDGPGGEQFF. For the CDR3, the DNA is TGTGCCAGCAGCGAGGACGGCCCCGGGGGTGAGCAGTTCTTC.

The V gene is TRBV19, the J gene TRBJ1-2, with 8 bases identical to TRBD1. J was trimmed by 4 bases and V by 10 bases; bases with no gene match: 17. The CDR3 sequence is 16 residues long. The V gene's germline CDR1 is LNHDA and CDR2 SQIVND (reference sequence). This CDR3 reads CATQHPPGTGIYGYTF. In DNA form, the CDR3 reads TGTGCCACCCAACACCCTCCCGGGACAGGTATCTATGGCTACACCTTC.

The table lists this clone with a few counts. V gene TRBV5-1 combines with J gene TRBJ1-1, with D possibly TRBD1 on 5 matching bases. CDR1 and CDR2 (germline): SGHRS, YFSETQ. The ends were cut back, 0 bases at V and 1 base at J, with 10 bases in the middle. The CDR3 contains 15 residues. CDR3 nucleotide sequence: TGCGCCAGCAGCTTGGAACAGGTTGGGAACACTGAAGCTTTCTTT. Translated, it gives CASSLEQVGNTEAFF. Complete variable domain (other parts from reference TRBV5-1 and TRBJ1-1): KAGVTQTPRYLIKTRGQQVTLSCSPISGHRSVSWYQQTPGQGLQFLFEYFSETQRNKGNFPGRFSGRQFSNSRSEMNVSTLELGDSALYLCASSLEQVGNTEAFFGQGTRLTVV.

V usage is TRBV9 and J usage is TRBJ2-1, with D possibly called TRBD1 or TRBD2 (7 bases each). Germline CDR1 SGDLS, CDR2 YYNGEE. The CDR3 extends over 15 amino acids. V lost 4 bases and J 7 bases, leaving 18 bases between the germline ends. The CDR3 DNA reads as TGTGCCAGCAGCCCCCCAGGGGGGGCTTATAATGAGCAGTTCTTC. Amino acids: CASSPPGGAYNEQFF.

CDR3 protein: CASSPPGQMNTEAFF. CDR3 DNA sequence: TGTGCCAGCTCACCTCCGGGACAGATGAACACTGAAGCTTTCTTT. This chain connects TRBV18 to TRBJ1-1, with 7 bases fitting TRBD1. CDR1 is KGHSH, CDR2 LQKENI, per germline. V lost 3 bases and J lost 0; bases outside the gene matches: 4. This CDR3 region has 15 residues.

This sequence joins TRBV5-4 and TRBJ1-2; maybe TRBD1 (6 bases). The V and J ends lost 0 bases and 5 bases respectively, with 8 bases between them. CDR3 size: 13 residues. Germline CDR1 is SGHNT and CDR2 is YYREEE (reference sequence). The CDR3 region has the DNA TGTGCCAGCAGCTTGGACAGGGCGTATGGCTACACCTTC. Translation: CASSLDRAYGYTF.

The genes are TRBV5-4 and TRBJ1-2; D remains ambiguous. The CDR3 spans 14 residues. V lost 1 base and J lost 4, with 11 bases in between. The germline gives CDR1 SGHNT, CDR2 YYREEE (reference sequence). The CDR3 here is CASSLLEGGYGYTF. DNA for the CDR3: TGTGCCAGCAGCTTGTTGGAGGGAGGCTATGGCTACACCTTC.

In DNA form, the CDR3 reads TGTGCCAGTAGTAGAGCGGGGGGCTCCTACGAGCAGTACTTC. Protein product: CASSRAGGSYEQYF. J is TRBJ2-7 and V is TRBV19; 9 bases match TRBD2. Germline V CDR1 and CDR2: LNHDA, SQIVND (reference sequence). Unmatched junction bases numbered 1, after V lost 4 bases and J lost 0 bases. The CDR3 runs 14 residues.

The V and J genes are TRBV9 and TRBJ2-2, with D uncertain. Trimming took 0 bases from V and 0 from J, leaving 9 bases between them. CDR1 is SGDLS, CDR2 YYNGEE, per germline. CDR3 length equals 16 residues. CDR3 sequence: CASSVDGRPNTGELFF. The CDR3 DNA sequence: TGTGCCAGCAGCGTAGATGGCCGACCGAACACCGGGGAGCTGTTTTTT.

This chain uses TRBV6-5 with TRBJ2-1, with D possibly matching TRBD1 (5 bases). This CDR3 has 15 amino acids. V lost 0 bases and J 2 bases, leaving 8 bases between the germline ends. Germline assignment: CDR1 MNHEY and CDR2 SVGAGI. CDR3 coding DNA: TGTGCCAGCAGTTACTCTACAGGAGCCTACAATGAGCAGTTCTTC. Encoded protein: CASSYSTGAYNEQFF.

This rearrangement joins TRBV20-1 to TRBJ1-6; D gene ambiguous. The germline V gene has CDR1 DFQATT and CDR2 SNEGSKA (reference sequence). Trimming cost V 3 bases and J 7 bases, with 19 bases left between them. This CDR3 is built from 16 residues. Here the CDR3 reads CSASRSGDVGNSPLHF. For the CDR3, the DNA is TGCAGTGCTAGTCGGTCTGGGGATGTCGGGAATTCACCCCTCCACTTT.

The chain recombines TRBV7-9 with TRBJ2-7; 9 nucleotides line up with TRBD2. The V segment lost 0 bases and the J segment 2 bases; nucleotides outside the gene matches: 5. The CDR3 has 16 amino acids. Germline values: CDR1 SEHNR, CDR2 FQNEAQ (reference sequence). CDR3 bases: TGTGCCAGCAGCTTAGCTTTTAGCGGGGGACCCTACGAGCAGTACTTC. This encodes CASSLAFSGGPYEQYF.